These T cell receptor beta chains were read from a single sample in a study of blood T cell repertoires in COVID-19. The protocol was immunoSEQ multiplex PCR, while the TCRdb copy is restricted to in-frame clones and leaves out a portion. The repertoire holds 30,000 or so clones, 70% to 90% seen once, with about 5.5% in the top ten. Input material: peripheral blood. These receptors originate from a woman over 75 with active or convalescent COVID-19. The CDR3 runs from the conserved cysteine through the conserved F or W. A D gene is named only where the DNA matches it firmly. Only some rows state a clone size, as once, few, many or a class for expanded clones.

J,size,D,V,CDR3,DNA
TRBJ1-6,NA,NA,TRBV18,CASSPKGTLYNSPLHF,TGTGCCAGCTCACCTAAAGGGACTCTCTATAATTCACCCCTCCACTTT
TRBJ2-5,NA,NA,TRBV29-1,CSGVPGGRETQYF,TGCAGCGGGGTCCCGGGGGGCCGGGAGACCCAGTACTTC
TRBJ2-7,NA,NA,TRBV19,CASSSGKGAGEQYF,TGTGCCAGTAGTAGCGGGAAGGGTGCCGGCGAGCAGTACTTC
TRBJ2-2,NA,TRBD1,TRBV3-1/TRBV3-2,CASRQGTGELFF,TGTGCCAGCAGACAGGGGACCGGGGAGCTGTTTTTT
TRBJ2-7,NA,TRBD1,TRBV5-4,CASSAGQGLGQYF,TGTGCCAGCAGCGCCGGACAGGGTCTAGGGCAGTACTTC
TRBJ2-1,once,TRBD1,TRBV6-5,CASRGQGSYNEQFF,TGTGCCAGCAGGGGACAGGGATCCTACAATGAGCAGTTCTTC
TRBJ2-5,NA,NA,TRBV19,CASSLTGAETQYF,TGTGCCAGTAGCCTGACAGGCGCGGAGACCCAGTACTTC
TRBJ1-1,NA,NA,TRBV3-1/TRBV3-2,CASSQDQGRIGRAFF,TGTGCCAGCAGCCAAGATCAGGGGCGTATAGGTCGCGCTTTCTTT
TRBJ2-7,NA,TRBD2,TRBV9,CASSKTSLHEQYF,TGTGCCAGCAGCAAGACTAGCCTCCACGAGCAGTACTTC
TRBJ2-1,NA,TRBD1,TRBV5-1,CASSPGQAIEFF,TGCGCCAGCAGCCCTGGACAGGCGATTGAGTTCTTC
TRBJ2-1,NA,TRBD2,TRBV5-1,CASSPAGGERYNEQFF,TGCGCCAGCAGCCCCGCGGGGGGGGAGCGCTACAATGAGCAGTTCTTC
TRBJ1-4,NA,NA,TRBV18,CASSPSRGREKLFF,TGTGCCAGCTCACCAAGCCGGGGAAGGGAAAAACTGTTTTTT
TRBJ2-7,NA,NA,TRBV12-2,CASRSTRQGVSYEQYF,TGTGCAAGTCGCTCTACCCGGCAAGGGGTCTCCTACGAGCAGTACTTC
TRBJ2-7,NA,NA,TRBV6-1,CASSEYLSSYPYEQYF,TGTGCCAGCAGTGAATATCTCAGTTCTTATCCTTACGAGCAGTACTTC
TRBJ2-6,NA,NA,TRBV11-1,CASSLAWEAGTTGANVLTF,TGTGCCAGCAGCTTAGCGTGGGAGGCAGGCACAACTGGGGCCAACGTCCTGACTTTC
TRBJ1-1,NA,NA,TRBV19,CASSTTPSLEAFF,TGTGCCAGTAGTACCACCCCAAGCCTCGAAGCTTTCTTT
TRBJ2-1,NA,TRBD2,TRBV28,CASSLWREGNEQFF,TGTGCCAGCAGTTTATGGCGGGAGGGCAATGAGCAGTTCTTC
TRBJ1-2,NA,NA,TRBV4-1,CASSPLETQGGIYGYTF,TGCGCCAGCAGCCCACTAGAGACCCAAGGTGGAATCTATGGCTACACCTTC
TRBJ2-7,once,NA,TRBV11-2,CASSVNVVFNEQYF,TGTGCCAGCAGCGTGAACGTAGTCTTCAACGAGCAGTACTTC
TRBJ2-5,NA,NA,TRBV30,CAWSVKGGAQETQYF,TGTGCCTGGAGTGTAAAGGGTGGGGCCCAAGAGACCCAGTACTTC
TRBJ2-6,once,TRBD1,TRBV27,CASRPQVRGQSGANVLTF,TGTGCCAGCAGGCCACAGGTCAGGGGGCAGTCTGGGGCCAACGTCCTGACTTTC
TRBJ2-3,NA,NA,TRBV24-1,CATSDSLATQYF,TGTGCCACCAGTGACTCGCTAGCAACGCAGTATTTT
TRBJ2-5,NA,NA,TRBV19,CASSRSGLQETQYF,TGTGCCAGTAGTAGGTCTGGCCTCCAAGAGACCCAGTACTTC
TRBJ1-2,NA,NA,TRBV19,CASSLGQNYGYTF,TGTGCCAGTAGTCTTGGACAGAACTATGGCTACACCTTC
TRBJ2-2,NA,TRBD2,TRBV6-1,CASSERSRGRGTGELFF,TGTGCCAGCAGTGAAAGGAGTCGTGGGAGGGGCACCGGGGAGCTGTTTTTT
TRBJ1-3,NA,NA,TRBV6-5,CATTRGLSSGNTIYF,TGTGCCACCACAAGGGGCTTATCCTCTGGAAACACCATATATTTT
TRBJ2-7,NA,TRBD2,TRBV5-6,CASSSGLAGKSSYEQYF,TGTGCCAGCAGCTCGGGACTAGCGGGGAAGAGCTCCTACGAGCAGTACTTC
TRBJ2-5,NA,TRBD2,TRBV28,CASGGTLAGGQETQYF,TGTGCCAGCGGGGGGACCCTAGCGGGAGGACAAGAGACCCAGTACTTC
TRBJ2-7,once,NA,TRBV29-1,CSVARAQGSYEQYF,TGCAGCGTTGCCAGGGCTCAGGGTTCCTACGAGCAGTACTTC
TRBJ1-2,once,TRBD1,TRBV18,CASSPIDRGEGGYTF,TGTGCCAGCTCACCAATTGACAGGGGTGAGGGTGGCTACACCTTC
TRBJ1-1,few,NA,TRBV9,CASSVAGAAEAFF,TGTGCCAGCAGCGTAGCAGGGGCCGCTGAAGCTTTCTTT
TRBJ1-6,NA,TRBD1,TRBV5-6,CASSPWDRGLSPLHF,TGTGCCAGCAGCCCGTGGGACAGGGGGCTTTCACCCCTCCACTTT
TRBJ2-6,once,TRBD2,TRBV2,CASSAVGGRSGANVLTF,TGTGCCAGCAGTGCCGTGGGGGGGAGGTCTGGGGCCAACGTCCTGACTTTC
TRBJ1-5,NA,TRBD1,TRBV6-6,CASSYGQGGNQPQHF,TGTGCCAGCAGTTACGGACAGGGAGGCAATCAGCCCCAGCATTTT
TRBJ2-7,NA,TRBD2,TRBV6-6,CASSRLAGVLNSYEQYF,TGTGCCAGCAGTCGTCTAGCGGGAGTATTAAACTCCTACGAGCAGTACTTC
TRBJ2-6,NA,NA,TRBV28,CASGRRDGANVLTF,TGTGCCAGCGGTAGGAGGGATGGGGCCAACGTCCTGACTTTC
TRBJ2-7,NA,NA,TRBV12-3/TRBV12-4,CASSGTDSYEQYF,TGTGCCAGCTCGGGAACAGATTCTTACGAGCAGTACTTC
TRBJ2-7,NA,TRBD1,TRBV6-5,CASSYTTVGQGYEQYF,TGTGCCAGCAGTTACACAACAGTAGGACAGGGTTACGAGCAGTACTTC
TRBJ2-1,NA,TRBD2,TRBV7-2,CASSLDLAGTHNEQFF,TGTGCCAGCAGCTTAGATCTAGCGGGAACTCACAATGAGCAGTTCTTC
TRBJ2-7,NA,NA,TRBV20-1,CSASGGVTGREQYF,TGCAGTGCTAGTGGGGGAGTGACCGGTCGGGAGCAGTACTTC
TRBJ1-2,few,NA,TRBV15,CATSRDPGGSGYTF,TGTGCCACCAGCAGAGATCCCGGGGGTAGTGGCTACACCTTC
TRBJ2-2,NA,TRBD1,TRBV5-8,CASSWDRGSGVTGELFF,TGTGCCAGCAGCTGGGACAGGGGCTCGGGGGTAACCGGGGAGCTGTTTTTT
TRBJ1-6,NA,NA,TRBV9,CASSPHVGGQGSPLHF,TGTGCCAGCAGCCCCCATGTGGGGGGTCAAGGTTCACCCCTCCACTTT